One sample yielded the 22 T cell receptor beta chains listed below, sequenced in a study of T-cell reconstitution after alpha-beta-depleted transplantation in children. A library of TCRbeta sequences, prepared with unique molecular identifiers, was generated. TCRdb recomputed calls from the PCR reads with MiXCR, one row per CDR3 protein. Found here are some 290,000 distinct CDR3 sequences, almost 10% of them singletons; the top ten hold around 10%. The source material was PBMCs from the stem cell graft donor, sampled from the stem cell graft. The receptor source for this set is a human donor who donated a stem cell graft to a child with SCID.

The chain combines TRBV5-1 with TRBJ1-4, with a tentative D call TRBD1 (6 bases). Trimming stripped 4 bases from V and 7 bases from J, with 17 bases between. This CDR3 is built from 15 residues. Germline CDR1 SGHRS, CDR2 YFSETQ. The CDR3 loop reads CASSPAGQLGEKLFF. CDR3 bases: TGCGCCAGCAGCCCGGCCGGACAGTTAGGTGAAAAACTGTTTTTT.

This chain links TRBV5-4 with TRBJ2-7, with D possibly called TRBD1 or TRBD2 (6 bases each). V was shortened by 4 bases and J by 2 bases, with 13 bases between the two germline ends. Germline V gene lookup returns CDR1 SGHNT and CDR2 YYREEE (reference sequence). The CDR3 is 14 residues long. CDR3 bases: TGTGCCAGCAGCCCGGGGGCCCCGCCCTACGAGCAGTACTTC. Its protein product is CASSPGAPPYEQYF.

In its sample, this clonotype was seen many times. The CDR3: CASSLAETKTGELFF. DNA of the CDR3: TGCGCCAGCAGCTTGGCCGAGACAAAGACCGGGGAGCTGTTTTTT. The chain links TRBV5-1 to TRBJ2-2; D is undetermined. Germline V gives CDR1 SGHRS, CDR2 YFSETQ. The CDR3 is made up of 15 amino acids. Trimming removed 0 bases at V and 5 bases at J, with 11 bases between.

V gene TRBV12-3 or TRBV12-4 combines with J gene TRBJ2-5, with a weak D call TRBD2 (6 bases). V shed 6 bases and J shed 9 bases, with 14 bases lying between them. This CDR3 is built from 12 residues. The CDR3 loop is CASSRLGEAQYF. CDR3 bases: TGTGCCAGCAGCCGACTTGGGGAGGCCCAGTACTTC.

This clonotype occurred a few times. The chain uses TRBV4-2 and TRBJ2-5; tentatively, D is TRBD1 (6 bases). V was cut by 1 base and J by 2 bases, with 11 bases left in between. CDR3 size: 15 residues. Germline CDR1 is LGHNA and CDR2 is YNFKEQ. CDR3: CASSQVRDTQETQYF. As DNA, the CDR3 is TGTGCCAGCAGCCAAGTCCGGGACACACAAGAGACCCAGTACTTC.

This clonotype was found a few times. Here the CDR3 DNA reads TGTGCCAGCAGTTACATAGGGAGTGGTTACGAGCAGTACTTC. This gives the protein CASSYIGSGYEQYF. The chain couples TRBV6-2 or TRBV6-3 to TRBJ2-7; TRBD2 might be the D (5 bases). Germline CDR1 MNHEY, CDR2 SVGEGT. Trimming cost V 2 bases and J 4 bases, with 12 bases left between them. CDR3 length: 14 residues.

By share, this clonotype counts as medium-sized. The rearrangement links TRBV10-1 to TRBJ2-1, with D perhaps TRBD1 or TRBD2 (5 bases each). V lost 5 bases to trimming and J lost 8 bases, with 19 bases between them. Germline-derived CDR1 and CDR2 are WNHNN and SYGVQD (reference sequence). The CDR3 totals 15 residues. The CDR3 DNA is TGCGCCAGCAGTTTAGGCCGGGACGGCGAGCATGAGCAGTTCTTC. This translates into CASSLGRDGEHEQFF.

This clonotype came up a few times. The CDR3 region is CASSSPGDGGATYEQYF. The CDR3 DNA follows: TGTGCCAGCAGCTCCCCCGGAGACGGGGGAGCAACCTACGAGCAGTACTTC. The rearrangement uses TRBV9 and TRBJ2-7, with TRBD2 as a possible D gene (6 bases). V was shortened by 4 bases and J by 2 bases, with 22 bases between the two germline ends. Looked up from germline, CDR1 is SGDLS and CDR2 is YYNGEE. The CDR3 is made up of 17 amino acids.

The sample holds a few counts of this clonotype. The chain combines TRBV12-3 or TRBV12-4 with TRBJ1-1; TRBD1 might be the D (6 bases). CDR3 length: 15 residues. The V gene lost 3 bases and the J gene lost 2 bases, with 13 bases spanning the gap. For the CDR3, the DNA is TGTGCCAGCAGTTTCAACCAGGGGCGAAACACTGAAGCTTTCTTT. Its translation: CASSFNQGRNTEAFF.

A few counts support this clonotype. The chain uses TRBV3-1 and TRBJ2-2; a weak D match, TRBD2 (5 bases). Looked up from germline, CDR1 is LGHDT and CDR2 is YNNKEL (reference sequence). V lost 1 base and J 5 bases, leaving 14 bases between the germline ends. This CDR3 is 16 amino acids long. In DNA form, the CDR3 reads TGTGCCAGCAGCCAAGCCCCTAGCTCAAGGACCGGGGAGCTGTTTTTT. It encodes CASSQAPSSRTGELFF.

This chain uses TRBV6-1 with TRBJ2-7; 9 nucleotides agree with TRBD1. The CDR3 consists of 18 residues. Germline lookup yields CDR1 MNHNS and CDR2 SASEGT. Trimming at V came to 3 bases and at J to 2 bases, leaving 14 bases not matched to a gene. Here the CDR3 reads CASSDKLPNRGRPYEQYF. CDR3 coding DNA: TGTGCCAGCAGTGACAAACTACCTAACAGGGGGCGCCCCTACGAGCAGTACTTC.

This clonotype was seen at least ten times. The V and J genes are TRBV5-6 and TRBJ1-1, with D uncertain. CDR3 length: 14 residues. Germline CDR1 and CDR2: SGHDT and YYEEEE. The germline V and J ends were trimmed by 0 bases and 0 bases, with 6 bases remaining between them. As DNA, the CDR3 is TGTGCCAGCAGCTTGGTCGAAATGAACACTGAAGCTTTCTTT. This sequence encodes CASSLVEMNTEAFF.

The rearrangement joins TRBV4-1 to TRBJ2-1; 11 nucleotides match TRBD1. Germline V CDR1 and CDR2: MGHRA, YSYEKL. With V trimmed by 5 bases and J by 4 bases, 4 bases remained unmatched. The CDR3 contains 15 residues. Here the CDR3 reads CASSGQGAPYNEQFF. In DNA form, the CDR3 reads TGCGCCAGCAGCGGACAGGGGGCCCCTTACAATGAGCAGTTCTTC.

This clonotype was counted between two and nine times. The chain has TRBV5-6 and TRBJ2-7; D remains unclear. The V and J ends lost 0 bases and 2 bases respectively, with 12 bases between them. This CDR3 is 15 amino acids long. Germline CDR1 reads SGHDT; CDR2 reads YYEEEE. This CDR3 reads CASSLVGQATYEQYF. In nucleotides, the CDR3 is TGTGCCAGCAGCTTGGTGGGCCAGGCTACCTACGAGCAGTACTTC.

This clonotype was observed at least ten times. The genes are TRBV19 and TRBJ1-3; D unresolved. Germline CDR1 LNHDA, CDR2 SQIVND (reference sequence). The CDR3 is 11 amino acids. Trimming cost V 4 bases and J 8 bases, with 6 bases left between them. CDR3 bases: TGTGCCAGTAGTAACTCGGACACCATATATTTT. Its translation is CASSNSDTIYF.

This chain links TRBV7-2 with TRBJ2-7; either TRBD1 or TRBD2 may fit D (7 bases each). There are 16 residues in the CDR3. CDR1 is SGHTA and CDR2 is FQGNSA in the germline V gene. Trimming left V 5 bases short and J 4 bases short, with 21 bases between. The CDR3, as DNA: TGTGCCAGCAGCCGAGGGAGGGGGCAGCGACTATACGAGCAGTACTTC. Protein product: CASSRGRGQRLYEQYF.

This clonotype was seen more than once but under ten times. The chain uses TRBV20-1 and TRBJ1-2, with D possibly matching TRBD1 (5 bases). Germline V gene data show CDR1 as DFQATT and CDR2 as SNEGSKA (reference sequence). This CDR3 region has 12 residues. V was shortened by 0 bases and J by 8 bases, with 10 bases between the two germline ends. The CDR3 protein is CSAREQVEGYTF. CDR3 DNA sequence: TGCAGTGCTAGAGAACAGGTCGAGGGCTACACCTTC.

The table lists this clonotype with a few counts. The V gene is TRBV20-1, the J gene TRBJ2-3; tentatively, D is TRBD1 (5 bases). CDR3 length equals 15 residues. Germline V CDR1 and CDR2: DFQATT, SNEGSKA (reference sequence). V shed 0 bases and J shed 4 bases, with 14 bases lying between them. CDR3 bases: TGCAGTGCTAGAGATCGAAGGGGCTCGGCAGATACGCAGTATTTT. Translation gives CSARDRRGSADTQYF.

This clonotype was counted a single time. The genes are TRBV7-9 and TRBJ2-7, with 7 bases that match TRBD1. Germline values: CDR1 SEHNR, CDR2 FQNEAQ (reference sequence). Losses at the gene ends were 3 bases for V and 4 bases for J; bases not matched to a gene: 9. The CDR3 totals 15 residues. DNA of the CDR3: TGTGCCAGCAGCTTTGGCGCAGGGGGTATGTACGAGCAGTACTTC. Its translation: CASSFGAGGMYEQYF.

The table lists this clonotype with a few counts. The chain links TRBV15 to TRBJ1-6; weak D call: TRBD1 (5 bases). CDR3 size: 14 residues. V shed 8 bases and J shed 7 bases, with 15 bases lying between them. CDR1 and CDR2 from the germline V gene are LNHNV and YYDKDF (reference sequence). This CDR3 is CATQGIGENSPLHF. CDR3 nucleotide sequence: TGTGCCACCCAGGGAATCGGGGAAAATTCACCCCTCCACTTT.

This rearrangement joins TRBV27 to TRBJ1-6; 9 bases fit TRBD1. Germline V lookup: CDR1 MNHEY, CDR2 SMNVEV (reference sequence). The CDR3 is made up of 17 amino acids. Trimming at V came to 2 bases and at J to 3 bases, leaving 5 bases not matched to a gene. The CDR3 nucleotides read TGTGCCAGCAGTTTAGTGGGACAGGGAGTCTATAATTCACCCCTCCACTTT. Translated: CASSLVGQGVYNSPLHF.

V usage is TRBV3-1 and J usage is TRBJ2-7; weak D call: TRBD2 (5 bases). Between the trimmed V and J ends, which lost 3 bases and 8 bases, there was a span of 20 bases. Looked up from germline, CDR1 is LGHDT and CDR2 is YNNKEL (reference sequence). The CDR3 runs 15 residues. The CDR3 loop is CASSHWRGLVSKQYF. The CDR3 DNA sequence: TGTGCCAGCAGCCACTGGAGAGGGTTAGTCTCCAAGCAGTACTTC.